This T cell receptor beta chain is from a study of OX40 agonist ivuxolimab in advanced cancers. Study-level background: Each patient was given ivuxolimab into a vein every 2 weeks, at 0.01 to 10 mg/kg. From about 23 to 85 years was the age range, with a mean of around 54 years, and approximately 80% were male. General study points: CD4+ and CD8+ blood T cells expanded clonally by week 6 at 0.1 to 3.0 mg/kg.

Sequencing used immunoSEQ multiplex PCR; TCRdb keeps in-frame clones, though not all of them. This table holds roughly 60,000 clones, around 84% found once. This clone has only one observation. Its antigen is unknown. Trimming pared 3 bases from V and 4 bases from J, leaving 12 bases between. This CDR3 contains 14 residues. CDR1 and CDR2 from the germline V gene are SGHRS and YFSETQ. The V call is TRBV5-1, the J call TRBJ2-3; D could derive from TRBD1 or TRBD2 (7 bases each). Sequenced material: CD4+ or CD8+ T cells sorted from blood, taken in a trial of the OX40 agonist ivuxolimab. The sequence came from an adult with an advanced solid tumor such as melanoma, head and neck, liver or kidney cancer. The CDR3 DNA is TGCGCCAGCAGCTCACAGGGGAGGGCAGATACGCAGTATTTT. Its translation is CASSSQGRADTQYF.